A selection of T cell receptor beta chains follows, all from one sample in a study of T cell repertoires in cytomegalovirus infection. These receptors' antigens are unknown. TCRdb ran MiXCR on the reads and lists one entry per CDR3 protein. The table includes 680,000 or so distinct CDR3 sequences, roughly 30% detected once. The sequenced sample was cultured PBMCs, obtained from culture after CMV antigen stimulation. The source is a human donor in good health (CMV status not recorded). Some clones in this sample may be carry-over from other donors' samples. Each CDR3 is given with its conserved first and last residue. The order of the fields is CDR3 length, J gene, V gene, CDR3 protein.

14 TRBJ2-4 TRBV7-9 CASSLNKPERIQYF
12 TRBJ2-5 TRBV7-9 CASTYGRETQYF
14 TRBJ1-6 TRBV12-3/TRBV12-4 CASSLEQYNSPLHF
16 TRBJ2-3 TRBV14 CASSRRLASNTDTQYF
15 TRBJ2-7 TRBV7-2 CASSLTGTSDYEQYF
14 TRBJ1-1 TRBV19 CASKTRRTNTEAFF
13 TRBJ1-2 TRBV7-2 CASSSGIGYAYTF
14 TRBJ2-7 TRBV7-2 CASRFQGATYEQYF
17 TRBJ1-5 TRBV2 CASSEAGRTYSNQPQHF
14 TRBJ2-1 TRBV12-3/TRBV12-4 CASSISGRAHEQFF
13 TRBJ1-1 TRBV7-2 CASSLYQNTEAFF
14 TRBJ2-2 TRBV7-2 CASSLVGTGGELFF
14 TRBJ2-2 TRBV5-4 CASSLQGSTGELFF
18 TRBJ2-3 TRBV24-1 CATSDPLPSGGSTDTQYF
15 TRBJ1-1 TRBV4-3 CASSDSHDSFSEAFF
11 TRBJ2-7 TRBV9 CASSDAVEQYF
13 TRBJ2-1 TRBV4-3 CASSHITSDEQFF
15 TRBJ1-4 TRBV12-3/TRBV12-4 CASNLGRRPPKKLFF
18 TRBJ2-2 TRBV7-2 CASSLVPAGGPNTGELFF
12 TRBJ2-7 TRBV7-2 CASSFTPLEQYF
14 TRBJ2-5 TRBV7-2 CASSLVPSPETQYF
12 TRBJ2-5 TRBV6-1 CASSEGTPAQYF
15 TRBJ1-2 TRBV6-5 CASSYSKVSGSGYTF
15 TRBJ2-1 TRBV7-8 CASRIGGIPYNEQFF
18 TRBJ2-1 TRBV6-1 CASSYYGLAGRGGNEQFF
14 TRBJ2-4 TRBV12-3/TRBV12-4 CASRRDLAKNIQYF
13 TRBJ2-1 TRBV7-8 CASSLGTWNEQFF
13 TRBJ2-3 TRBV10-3 CAISYSGTDTQYF
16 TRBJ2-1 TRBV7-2 CASSLSGRAFDNEQFF
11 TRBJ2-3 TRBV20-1 CSASRGGAWYF
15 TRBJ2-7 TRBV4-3 CASSQRLGILYEQYF